The clone carrying this T cell receptor (beta chain) has a handful of counts. The antigen remains unidentified. The PCR made use of 60 Vbeta and 13 Jbeta primers. In the original analysis: The authors later counted approximately 80 million unique TCR beta chains, around 9.9 million of them shared. The method was immunoSEQ multiplex PCR; TCRdb's version includes in-frame clones alone and lacks a portion of them. V and J calls and clone size are those listed in that table; D and trimming were worked out from the DNA. In the table there are about 120,000 clones, roughly 60% of which are singletons. This specimen belongs to a study of cytomegalovirus exposure and HLA in healthy donors. Points from the study as a whole: Cytomegalovirus-associated status was assigned to 164 TCR beta chains.

This CDR3 is built from 13 residues. V lost 6 bases to trimming and J lost 9 bases, with 15 bases between them. CDR1 and CDR2 (germline): SGHTA, FQGNSA. Sequences were obtained from PBMCs. This clonotype was sampled from a man aged 40-49 years in good health and CMV-seropositive. V gene TRBV7-2 combines with J gene TRBJ2-1; D gene unclear. CDR3 nucleotide sequence: TGTGCCAGCAGACCCCCAAGTGGCAGTGAGCAGTTCTTC. Its protein product is CASRPPSGSEQFF.